These 18 T cell receptor beta chains came from one sample sequenced in a study of blood T cell repertoires in COVID-19. Libraries were prepared by immunoSEQ multiplex PCR; TCRdb keeps only in-frame clonotypes and omits some of them. This table holds 150,000 or so clones, about 86% found once. Sequenced: peripheral blood. The receptors stem from a woman of 80 years or more with acute or convalescent COVID-19.

A few counts support this clone. The rearrangement links TRBV7-8 to TRBJ1-5, with D unclear. This CDR3 spans 13 amino acids. CDR1 and CDR2 from the germline V gene are SGHVS and FQNEAQ. Trimming removed 1 base at V and 4 bases at J, with 5 bases between. CDR3 DNA: TGTGCCAGCAGCTTAGGACAAAATCAGCCCCAGCATTTT. Translation: CASSLGQNQPQHF.

The chain couples TRBV7-2 to TRBJ1-1; D is undetermined. CDR1 SGHTA and CDR2 FQGNSA come from the germline V gene. V was trimmed by 5 bases and J by 2 bases, leaving 3 bases between them. This CDR3 spans 11 amino acids. This chain's CDR3 is CASSLNTEAFF. In DNA, the CDR3 is TGTGCCAGCAGCCTAAACACTGAAGCTTTCTTT.

The V and J genes are TRBV27 and TRBJ2-7; TRBD1 is a possible D gene (6 bases). The V end was cut by 2 bases, the J end by 6 bases, with 14 bases between. Germline loops: CDR1 MNHEY, CDR2 SMNVEV (reference sequence). This CDR3 is 14 amino acids long. In nucleotides, the CDR3 is TGTGCCAGCAGTTTAACAGGGAAAGGCGGCGAGCAGTACTTC. Protein product: CASSLTGKGGEQYF.

This chain uses TRBV19 with TRBJ2-4; possible D gene TRBD1, 6 bases. V lost 3 bases and J lost 10, with 19 bases in between. CDR3 size: 15 residues. Germline lookup yields CDR1 LNHDA and CDR2 SQIVND (reference sequence). This CDR3 is CASSMDSLGMRIQYF. The CDR3 nucleotides are TGTGCCAGTAGTATGGACAGCCTGGGAATGAGAATTCAGTACTTC.

The chain uses TRBV19 and TRBJ2-7; 12 nucleotides agree with TRBD2. Germline V gives CDR1 LNHDA, CDR2 SQIVND (reference sequence). With 2 bases clipped from V and 7 bases from J, the junction kept 6 bases outside the gene matches. This CDR3 comprises 15 residues. Written as DNA, the CDR3 is TGTGCCAGTAGTATACTAGCGGGGGGGACGTGGGAGCAGTACTTC. It is translated as CASSILAGGTWEQYF.

The V and J genes are TRBV11-2 and TRBJ2-7, with TRBD1 identical over 8 bases. This CDR3 is 15 amino acids long. Germline CDR1 reads SGHAT; CDR2 reads FQNNGV. V trimming: 5 bases; J trimming: 5 bases; junction bases outside the gene matches: 11. CDR3 in amino acids: CASSRTGQAMDEQYF. The CDR3 coding sequence is TGTGCCAGCAGCCGAACGGGACAGGCTATGGACGAGCAGTACTTC.

The V and J genes are TRBV5-8 and TRBJ2-2; possible D gene TRBD2, 5 bases. Germline CDR1 reads SGHTS; CDR2 reads YDEGEE. The germline V and J ends were trimmed by 2 bases and 4 bases, with 9 bases remaining between them. The CDR3 consists of 14 residues. This chain's CDR3 is CASSFPGLTGELFF. As DNA, the CDR3 is TGTGCCAGCAGCTTTCCAGGACTCACCGGGGAGCTGTTTTTT.

The chain employs TRBV5-6 and TRBJ1-5; 8 nucleotides agree with TRBD1. The CDR3 runs to 16 residues. V shed 4 bases and J 1 base; nucleotides not matched to a gene: 7. Germline CDR1 SGHDT, CDR2 YYEEEE. CDR3 sequence (DNA): TGTGCCAGCAGCCTAGGGACAGGTCAAAGCAATCAGCCCCAGCATTTT. It codes for CASSLGTGQSNQPQHF. Full variable domain (missing parts from reference TRBV5-6 and TRBJ1-5): DAGVTQSPTHLIKTRGQQVTLRCSPKSGHDTVSWYQQALGQGPQFIFQYYEEEERQRGNFPDRFSGHQFPNYSSELNVNALLLGDSALYLCASSLGTGQSNQPQHFGDGTRLSIL.

The J gene is TRBJ2-5, the V gene TRBV9; 11 bases are shared with TRBD2. The CDR3 covers 18 residues. V shed 0 bases, J shed 2 bases, and the junction held 9 bases outside the gene matches. Germline values: CDR1 SGDLS, CDR2 YYNGEE. The DNA of the CDR3 is TGTGCCAGCAGCGTAGGGCCGGGGACTAGCGGAAAACAAGAGACCCAGTACTTC. Translating it yields CASSVGPGTSGKQETQYF.

The chain has TRBV6-2 or TRBV6-3 and TRBJ1-6; 10 bases map to TRBD1. Per the germline V gene, CDR1 is MNHEY and CDR2 is SVGEGT. V lost 4 bases to trimming and J lost 9 bases; unmatched junction nucleotides: 3. CDR3 length: 14 residues. Here the CDR3 reads CASSSGQGFSPLHF. For the CDR3, the DNA is TGTGCCAGCAGTTCGGGACAGGGGTTTTCACCCCTCCACTTT.

The chain links TRBV7-9 to TRBJ1-6; 8 nucleotides line up with TRBD1. CDR3 length: 18 residues. Germline V CDR1 and CDR2: SEHNR, FQNEAQ (reference sequence). J gave up 4 bases and V 5 bases, and 13 bases lay outside the gene matches. CDR3 DNA: TGTGCCAGCAGCCGCCGGCTCGACAGGGGAACTTATAATTCACCCCTCCACTTT. Protein product: CASSRRLDRGTYNSPLHF. The full variable domain, in which reference TRBV7-9 and TRBJ1-6 provide the parts outside the CDR3, is DTGVSQNPRHKITKRGQNVTFRCDPISEHNRLYWYRQTLGQGPEFLTYFQNEAQLEKSRLLSDRFSAERPKGSFSTLEIQRTEQGDSAMYLCASSRRLDRGTYNSPLHFGNGTRLTVT.

The CDR3 coding sequence is TGTGCCAGCAGTTTGACGAGGAAGGGGGCAGGAACTGAAGCTTTCTTT. As protein: CASSLTRKGAGTEAFF. The chain carries TRBV6-6 and TRBJ1-1, with TRBD1 identical over 7 bases. CDR1 MNHNY and CDR2 SVGAGI come from the germline V gene (reference sequence). J was trimmed by 5 bases and V by 4 bases; bases with no gene match: 13. The CDR3 length is 16 residues.

This rearrangement joins TRBV19 to TRBJ1-3; 7 nucleotides agree with TRBD1. The CDR3 is 16 residues long. J gave up 0 bases and V 4 bases, and 6 bases lay outside the gene matches. Germline values: CDR1 LNHDA, CDR2 SQIVND (reference sequence). The CDR3 region is CASSKGGQSSGNTIYF. The DNA for the CDR3 is TGTGCCAGTAGTAAGGGGGGACAGTCCTCTGGAAACACCATATATTTT.

In this sample, this clone turned up a few times. The rearrangement links TRBV28 to TRBJ1-2, with TRBD1 identical over 10 bases. The CDR3 runs 16 residues. Germline V lookup: CDR1 MDHEN, CDR2 SYDVKM. Trimming removed 2 bases from V and 4 bases from J; junction bases left unmatched: 7. In DNA form, the CDR3 reads TGTGCCAGCAGTTTAGGCGGTGGGACAGGGGTCTATGGCTACACCTTC. It codes for CASSLGGGTGVYGYTF.

The chain couples TRBV27 to TRBJ2-5; D unclear. The V end lost 5 bases, the J end lost 0 bases, and 10 bases lay between the germline ends. Germline lookup yields CDR1 MNHEY and CDR2 SMNVEV (reference sequence). The CDR3 extends over 14 amino acids. CDR3 in amino acids: CASSPSGYQETQYF. The CDR3 DNA follows: TGTGCCAGCAGTCCTTCTGGCTACCAAGAGACCCAGTACTTC.

This rearrangement joins TRBV16 to TRBJ1-5; 8 bases line up with TRBD1. This CDR3 has 14 amino acids. In germline, CDR1 is KGHSY, CDR2 FQNENV. V lost 5 bases, J lost 5 bases, and 5 bases stayed unmatched. This CDR3 reads CASSSDRDYQPQHF. The CDR3 DNA sequence: TGTGCCAGCAGCTCGGACAGGGACTATCAGCCCCAGCATTTT.

The chain employs TRBV5-6 and TRBJ2-3; perhaps TRBD2 as D (6 bases). Germline lookup yields CDR1 SGHDT and CDR2 YYEEEE. The CDR3 is made up of 15 amino acids. Trimming took off 0 bases at V and 2 bases at J, with 10 bases between the two ends. The CDR3 reads CASSLGLGITDTQYF. In nucleotides, the CDR3 is TGTGCCAGCAGCTTGGGACTAGGGATCACAGATACGCAGTATTTT.

The chain joins TRBV19 to TRBJ1-5; a weak D match, TRBD1 (6 bases). CDR1 and CDR2 from the germline V gene are LNHDA and SQIVND (reference sequence). Between the trimmed V and J ends, which lost 5 bases and 3 bases, there was a span of 20 bases. The CDR3 is 17 amino acids. CDR3 amino acids: CASSDTILVGANQPQHF. As DNA, the CDR3 is TGTGCCAGTAGTGACACAATTTTGGTGGGGGCCAATCAGCCCCAGCATTTT.